Detailed here is one T cell receptor (beta chain). The clone's antigen remains unknown. No per-base quality is available; no much larger clone lies one base away. The CDR3 covers 15 residues, taking in both the cysteine and the phenylalanine. Only the CDR3 portion is preserved as DNA: 45 bases, with reading frame beginning at the first base. Taken from the germline V gene, the CDR1 and CDR2 loops are SGDLS and YYNGEE. V is reduced by 0 bases and J by 5 bases, leaving a spacing of 14 bases between them. This sample was taken from a study of cytomegalovirus exposure and HLA in healthy donors (dated by TCRdb to about 2017). Describing the broader study: An earlier analysis of some 600 of the donors reported under 300 Gb of sequence data and around 110 million unique TCR beta sequences obtained from 180 million or so T cells. All discovery cohort repertoires had been generated on a single sequencing platform. To study patterns of TCR occurrence, a later analysis re-analyzed previously published TCR beta repertoires from around 660 donors and added high-resolution HLA genotyping. In an earlier analysis of 587 of the donors, high-throughput TCR beta sequencing was used to judge whether each TCR beta V gene segment behaved as functional or pseudogenic. Typing coverage varied by locus: roughly 629-630 donors for A, B, C, DRB1 and DQB1; roughly 510 for DQA1; about 590 for DPA1; approximately 470 for DPB1. An early release covering about 600 HLA-typed donors comprised approximately 290 gigabases of sequencing data and roughly 86 million unique TCR sequences. Class I and class II HLA loci were covered by the typing at four-digit resolution. Rather than using new phenotypic data, the later analysis identified candidate immune exposures from TCR beta sequences and from how often those sequences occurred across donors. Among the roughly 380 genotyped donors, under 90% belonged to the genetic ancestry cluster associated with self-reported Caucasian donors. Alongside the repertoire data, information on donor age, sex, ethnicity and CMV serostatus was compiled. In a later genetic analysis, genome-wide SNP genotypes for about 55% of the roughly 700 donors were used, and that subset was treated as a discovery cohort. Besides the first cohort of some 670 subjects, a separate validation cohort made up of 95 to 150 different subjects was used. The study aimed to test whether signatures of past pathogen exposure could be identified by cataloging public T cell receptors. Roughly 5 DR-DQ haplotypes were handled as single units for association and clustering, since linkage in the cohort was strong. The T cell repertoires of 666 subjects were profiled by immunosequencing and related to cytomegalovirus serostatus. On average, approximately 250,000 unique TCR beta nucleotide sequences were sequenced per donor among 398 genotyped donors of the cohort, with about 19% of those sequences being non-productive. High-throughput TCR immunosequencing, statistical association of individual TCRs with disease status, and machine learning were combined to predict cytomegalovirus infection status.

Paper-wide results and their limitations: According to a later analysis, most CMV-associated TCR beta chains appeared to be HLA-restricted, and the HLA associations seemed to be driven largely by CMV exposure. An association between a missense DCLRE1C variant and V-gene and J-gene trimming of TCR beta chains was found in a later genetic analysis and replicated in an independent cohort. Because the 87-base-pair reads could not distinguish some IMGT-functional V segments, including TRBV6-2 and TRBV6-3, those segments were excluded. Broadly in line with IMGT annotations, most TCR beta V segments showed up in productive rearrangements about 87% or about 30% of the time in an earlier analysis of around 600 of the donors. A further reported finding was that TCR beta sequences accurately predicted the HLA-A and HLA-B alleles for most subjects in the first cohort. In a later analysis, the rate of TCR association differed among HLA loci, with DRB1 alleles having the most associated TCRs and HLA-C alleles having the fewest. The authors suggested that the approach could potentially be extended to other disease states and immunological phenotypes. In this cohort, only TCR beta chains were sequenced, and detectable features were limited by the absence of alpha or paired-chain data. According to a later genetic analysis, donors in an Asian-associated ancestry cluster had fewer N-insertions in productive TCRs than the approximately 700-donor mean. Because HLA typing was unavailable for some donors at each locus, only the typed subset was used in association tests. A cluster of highly shared sequence variants was judged likely to be a technical artifact of the sequencing pipeline. Because counts were too low, about 17 rarely observed V segments, including chromosome 9 orphons, were excluded from the earlier analysis of 587 of the donors. The classifier was reported to diagnose cytomegalovirus status with high specificity and sensitivity in both the original and validation cohorts. Three of the identified cytomegalovirus-associated TCR beta chains were confirmed in vitro to be specific for cytomegalovirus antigens. According to a later analysis, parvovirus B19, influenza, CMV and Epstein-Barr virus appeared linked to several top co-occurrence clusters. Correlated functional status among segregating V segments might be attributable to linkage disequilibrium, but an unknown experimental factor could not be ruled out. In a later analysis, HLA-associated TCR beta chains showed more clonal expansion and lower generation probabilities than non-associated chains that were equally common. Assigning TCR associations to individual alleles was difficult when HLA alleles, especially DR and DQ, strongly co-occurred. Presence/absence analyses assumed roughly uniform sequencing depth across donors, an assumption that may not hold. The study gave a list of about 160 TCR beta chains associated with cytomegalovirus. The only immune exposure information available for the cohort was CMV serostatus. Most TCR sequences were seen in very few donors, while some public TCRs were found in many individuals. At a false discovery rate of 0.05, a later analysis linked fewer than 20,000 TCR beta sequences to specific HLA alleles.

Library preparation employed the immunoSEQ multiplex PCR assay. For the multiplex PCR, a mixture combining 60 forward primers for TCR Vbeta segments and 13 reverse primers for TCR Jbeta segments was used. The CDR3 region of rearranged TCR beta genes was amplified from genomic DNA with a multiplex PCR assay. The amplified TCR beta libraries were sequenced on the Illumina HiSeq System as 87-base-pair reads. The study's own analysis went as follows. A later analysis counted approximately 74 million unique TCR beta chains across the 550 to 800 repertoires, and some 11 million of these chains were shared by at least two donors. A nearest-neighbor algorithm error-corrected the raw reads and collapsed the reads into unique sequences, merging closely related sequences to remove PCR and sequencing errors. V, D and J gene segments were assigned by aligning CDR3 sequences to IMGT reference sequences. For a sequence to be retained, a match of at least six nucleotides to both a V gene segment and a J gene segment was required. Rearrangements were classified as productive when the CDR3 lacked stop codons and remained in frame with V and J, and all other rearrangements were classified as non-productive. CDR3 was defined by IMGT convention, running from the second conserved V-encoded cysteine to the conserved J-encoded phenylalanine. The earlier analysis of some 580 of the donors excluded any sequence lacking an unambiguous match to a single V gene segment. An earlier analysis of several hundred of the donors classified V segments as functional when productive rearrangements were above 56.7% and as segregating when the standard deviation between donors was above 5%. A statistical classification framework was built for diagnosing cytomegalovirus status from the catalog of TCR beta chain sequences. A later analysis assigned V and J genes by comparing TCR nucleotide sequences with IMGT/GENE-DB human TR gene sequences. The TCRdist pipeline was used in a later analysis to assign CDR3 sequences and most-parsimonious VDJ recombination scenarios. A later analysis defined each TCR beta chain by its CDR3 amino acid sequence plus V-gene family, and excluded reads lacking a unique V-gene family. As a way to deal with suspected cross-contamination and a sequencing artifact, a later analysis dropped nearly 600 nucleotide sequences that were highly shared and had low generation probability. For each public chain, a later analysis derived a clonal expansion index from normalized ranks of inferred template counts within each repertoire. In a later analysis, generation probabilities were computed using a VDJ recombination model fitted to out-of-frame rearrangements, and the results were checked against IGoR. In a later analysis, TCR-TCR, TCR-HLA and TCR-CMV co-occurrence was scored with hypergeometric tests, and a repertoire-size bias correction was applied to TCR pairs. In a later analysis, false discovery rates were estimated by permuting HLA or CMV assignments 20 times. In a later analysis, co-occurring TCRs were grouped with DBSCAN, and TCRdist sequence similarity was added when clustering was performed within HLA-allele-positive subsets. For co-occurrence clustering, repertoires with fewer than 30,000 or more than 120,000 public chains were excluded, along with five or six repertoires with anomalous nucleotide sharing. TCRdb's version of the immuneACCESS table is confined to in-frame rearrangements and falls short of the full clone set. An unresolved V gene accounts for under half of the shortfall where checked; the remainder is of unknown origin. V and J calls and clone size are copied from that table; D and trimming were computed from the DNA. Recorded for this sample are roughly 100,000 clones; about two thirds of them occurred a single time. The ten largest account for 2.8% of the sample.

The cohort consisted of 650 to 850 healthy bone marrow donors. All cohort members were sampled while nominally healthy, although unrecorded immune exposures were likely present. The donor was CMV seronegative and was included in the group of about 400 seronegative cohort members. Each donor provided a peripheral blood sample, and peripheral blood mononuclear cells were used for TCR beta sequencing. Genomic DNA was extracted from the blood cell samples with the Qiagen DNeasy Blood Extraction Kit. Material for sequencing was PBMCs. The sequence came from a female donor in good health and CMV-seronegative. The receptor chain draws on TRBV9 and TRBJ2-5; a tentative D match to TRBD1 spans 5 bases. The DNA reads as follows: TGTGCCAGCAGCGTAGTAGGGGTGTTAGGGGAGACCCAGTACTTC. This translates into CASSVVGVLGETQYF. Full variable domain (CDR3 extended with the reference TRBV9 and TRBJ2-5 proteins): DSGVTQTPKHLITATGQRVTLRCSPRSGDLSVYWYQQSLDQGLQFLIQYYNGEERAKGNILERFSAQQFPDLHSELNLSSLELGDSALYFCASSVVGVLGETQYFGPGTRLLVL.